A single sample is the source of the 20 T cell receptor beta chains below, sequenced in a study of blood T cell repertoires in COVID-19. Data came from immunoSEQ multiplex PCR; TCRdb stores just in-frame clones and leaves some out. This table holds about 200,000 clones, 86% found once. Sample: peripheral blood. The receptors originated from a woman in her fifties or sixties with COVID-19, enrolled during active disease.

The chain employs TRBV20-1 and TRBJ1-2, with D uncertain. The CDR3 sequence is 9 residues long. Trimming removed 5 bases from V and 6 bases from J, with 4 bases in between. CDR1 and CDR2 (germline): DFQATT, SNEGSKA (reference sequence). The CDR3 is CSAHNGYTF. CDR3 nucleotides: TGCAGTGCTCACAATGGCTACACCTTC.

The chain has TRBV25-1 and TRBJ2-7; D unresolved. The CDR3 consists of 14 residues. Trimming removed 5 bases at V and 4 bases at J, with 15 bases between. Germline V gene sequence: CDR1 MGHDK, CDR2 SYGVNS. The CDR3 DNA is TGTGCCAGCAGTTCCCGAGTCCCGATTTACGAGCAGTACTTC. This codes for CASSSRVPIYEQYF.

CDR3 amino acids: CASSPTINPNYGYTF. In nucleotides, the CDR3 is TGTGCCAGCAGCCCCACTATAAATCCGAACTATGGCTACACCTTC. V is TRBV11-3 and J is TRBJ1-2; D not certain. Germline CDR1 and CDR2: SGHNT and YENEEA. This CDR3 contains 15 residues. V was trimmed by 5 bases and J by 2 bases, leaving 15 bases between them.

The rearrangement links TRBV29-1 to TRBJ2-1; TRBD2 aligns across 12 bases. J lost 7 bases, V lost 3 bases, and 7 bases had no gene match. Germline V gene data show CDR1 as SQVTM and CDR2 as ANQGSEA. This CDR3 spans 15 amino acids. CDR3 DNA: TGCAGCGTTGAGCGAGGGACTAGCGGGTTGAATGAGCAGTTCTTC. It yields the protein CSVERGTSGLNEQFF.

V usage is TRBV5-4 and J usage is TRBJ2-5; 14 nucleotides align to TRBD2. The junction had 3 bases not matched to a gene; V was cut back by 0 bases and J by 5 bases. CDR1 and CDR2 (germline): SGHNT, YYREEE (reference sequence). The CDR3 covers 16 residues. The CDR3 DNA follows: TGTGCCAGCAGCTTGGGACTAGCGGGGGGGGTGGAGACCCAGTACTTC. The encoded protein is CASSLGLAGGVETQYF.

The CDR3 region is CASRAWGGNYGYTF. The CDR3 coding sequence is TGTGCCAGCAGGGCTTGGGGGGGAAACTATGGCTACACCTTC. This chain uses TRBV2 with TRBJ1-2; D perhaps matches TRBD1 (5 bases). This CDR3 comprises 14 residues. Germline-derived CDR1 and CDR2 are SNHLY and FYNNEI. Trimming cost V 6 bases and J 2 bases, with 13 bases left between them.

CDR3 in amino acids: CASSPRAGSYNEKLFF. The CDR3 DNA follows: TGTGCCAGCAGCCCACGGGCGGGGTCTTATAATGAAAAACTGTTTTTT. The chain is built from TRBV11-3 and TRBJ1-4; D is unresolved. Deletions cut 5 bases from V and 4 bases from J, with 17 bases between. From germline, CDR1 is SGHNT and CDR2 YENEEA. The CDR3 covers 16 residues. Using reference TRBV11-3 and TRBJ1-4 for the parts outside the CDR3, the full variable domain is EAGVVQSPRYKIIEKKQPVAFWCNPISGHNTLYWYLQNLGQGPELLIRYENEEAVDDSQLPKDRFSAERLKGVDSTLKIQPAELGDSAVYLCASSPRAGSYNEKLFFGSGTQLSVL.

In the case of this clone: This same CDR3 is encoded by further DNA sequences in the sample. The CDR3 coding sequence is TGTGCCACCAGCCGCGACCCGGGGGATACGCAGTATTTT. This encodes CATSRDPGDTQYF. The V call is TRBV15, the J call TRBJ2-3; the D gene is possibly TRBD2 (5 bases). Germline CDR1 LNHNV, CDR2 YYDKDF (reference sequence). The CDR3 is 13 amino acids. Deletions cut 5 bases from V and 6 bases from J, with 12 bases between.

This sequence joins TRBV7-2 and TRBJ1-3; unclear D gene. The CDR3 runs to 14 residues. Trimming removed 3 bases at V and 2 bases at J, with 8 bases between. CDR1 and CDR2 from the germline V gene are SGHTA and FQGNSA. CDR3 in DNA: TGTGCCAGCAGCTTGGGAGGGACTGGAAACACCATATATTTT. Protein product: CASSLGGTGNTIYF.

The chain is built from TRBV5-1 and TRBJ1-5, with a weak D call TRBD1 (5 bases). There are 17 residues in the CDR3. The V end was cut by 2 bases, the J end by 0 bases, with 15 bases between. CDR1 SGHRS and CDR2 YFSETQ come from the germline V gene. CDR3 sequence (DNA): TGCGCCAGCAGCTTAGTCCAGGGCCTCTATAGCAATCAGCCCCAGCATTTT. It specifies CASSLVQGLYSNQPQHF.

The V call is TRBV3-1 (or the pseudogene TRBV3-2), the J call TRBJ2-5, with 7 positions matching TRBD1. CDR3 length: 16 amino acids. CDR1 is LGHDT and CDR2 is YNNKEL in the germline V gene (reference sequence). With 3 bases clipped from V and 1 base from J, the junction kept 8 bases outside the gene matches. CDR3 residues: CASSQTDRDSQETQYF. DNA for the CDR3: TGTGCCAGCAGCCAGACGGACCGGGACAGCCAAGAGACCCAGTACTTC.

This clone occurred once. CDR3 protein: CASSLTGSGNTIYF. CDR3 in DNA: TGTGCCAGCAGCCTGACAGGGTCTGGAAACACCATATATTTT. This chain uses TRBV7-9 with TRBJ1-3, with TRBD1 matching 7 bases. Germline CDR1 SEHNR, CDR2 FQNEAQ (reference sequence). This CDR3 is built from 14 residues. V was pared by 5 bases and J by 1 base, with 2 bases of the junction left unmatched.

This clone was found many times. The chain joins TRBV30 to TRBJ2-1; D may be TRBD2 (7 bases). V lost 0 bases, J lost 8 bases, and 14 bases lay in between. There are 14 residues in the CDR3. CDR1 is GTSNPN and CDR2 is SVGIG in the germline V gene (reference sequence). CDR3 DNA sequence: TGTGCCTGGAGTGTAGGGGGGGCTGGGGATGAGCAGTTCTTC. It encodes CAWSVGGAGDEQFF.

The chain has TRBV7-8 and TRBJ2-1; perhaps TRBD2 as D (5 bases). Trimming removed 5 bases at V and 0 bases at J, with 11 bases between. This CDR3 spans 15 amino acids. Germline CDR1 reads SGHVS; CDR2 reads FQNEAQ. The CDR3, as DNA: TGTGCCAGCAGCCCGAGGGCAGGCTCCTACAATGAGCAGTTCTTC. This sequence encodes CASSPRAGSYNEQFF.

The chain recombines TRBV28 with TRBJ1-1; weak D call: TRBD1 (5 bases). The V gene lost 1 base and the J gene lost 5 bases, with 11 bases spanning the gap. CDR3 length equals 14 residues. The germline V gene encodes CDR1 MDHEN and CDR2 SYDVKM. The CDR3 is CASSLLGGWTEAFF. The CDR3 DNA reads TGTGCCAGCAGTTTATTGGGGGGATGGACTGAAGCTTTCTTT.

The J gene is TRBJ2-1, the V gene TRBV7-9; a possible D gene is TRBD1 (6 bases). V lost 4 bases, J lost 14 bases, and 24 bases lay in between. This CDR3 contains 15 residues. The germline V gene has CDR1 SEHNR and CDR2 FQNEAQ (reference sequence). This CDR3 reads CASSSPEQGTIREFF. The CDR3 DNA is TGTGCCAGCAGCTCGCCCGAGCAGGGGACAATTAGGGAGTTCTTC.

The chain links TRBV5-1 to TRBJ2-1; 9 bases are shared with TRBD1. The germline CDR1 and CDR2 sequences are SGHRS and YFSETQ. V lost 4 bases, J lost 5 bases, and 7 bases stayed unmatched. There are 15 residues in the CDR3. The CDR3 is CASSISGTGNNEQFF. The CDR3 DNA reads as TGCGCCAGCAGCATTTCCGGGACAGGGAACAATGAGCAGTTCTTC. Variable domain in full (rest from reference TRBV5-1 and TRBJ2-1): KAGVTQTPRYLIKTRGQQVTLSCSPISGHRSVSWYQQTPGQGLQFLFEYFSETQRNKGNFPGRFSGRQFSNSRSEMNVSTLELGDSALYLCASSISGTGNNEQFFGPGTRLTVL.

The rearrangement joins TRBV30 to TRBJ1-6; no firm D call. The ends were cut back, 0 bases at V and 10 bases at J, with 10 bases in the middle. Looked up from germline, CDR1 is GTSNPN and CDR2 is SVGIG (reference sequence). CDR3 size: 13 residues. The CDR3 here is CAWSVQNPSPLHF. The CDR3, as DNA: TGTGCCTGGAGTGTACAAAACCCATCACCCCTCCACTTT.

For the CDR3, the DNA is TGTGCCAGCAGTTATCAGGGGGTGAGCAATCAGCCCCAGCATTTT. Protein sequence: CASSYQGVSNQPQHF. The chain couples TRBV6-6 to TRBJ1-5; 7 positions match TRBD1. CDR3 size: 15 residues. The V gene's germline CDR1 is MNHNY and CDR2 SVGAGI (reference sequence). J lost 1 base, V lost 3 bases, and 3 bases had no gene match.

This sequence joins TRBV4-3 and TRBJ2-3, with TRBD2 as a possible D gene (7 bases). The germline V gene encodes CDR1 LGHNA and CDR2 YSLEER. The CDR3 has 17 amino acids. Trimming pared 4 bases from V and 7 bases from J, leaving 24 bases between. In nucleotides, the CDR3 is TGCGCCAGCAGCCCGAATCTGAGACTAGCCCAGGGGAATACGCAGTATTTT. It specifies CASSPNLRLAQGNTQYF.